Below, one T cell receptor beta chain is given with its context. The record originates from a study of identical twins. Via MiXCR, TCRdb re-called the 5' RACE reads, giving one row per CDR3 protein. The table includes 420,000 or so distinct CDR3 sequences, approximately 18% detected once. V trimming: 5 bases; J trimming: 1 base; junction bases outside the gene matches: 5. CDR3 length equals 14 residues. Germline CDR1 and CDR2: DFQATT and SNEGSKA (reference sequence). This chain links TRBV20-1 with TRBJ2-5, with 9 nucleotides matching TRBD1. The sequencing sample was made of naive T cells sorted from blood. The origin of this receptor is a middle-aged man in good health. The CDR3 sequence is CSAEDRGSQETQYF. CDR3 nucleotides: TGCAGTGCTGAGGACAGGGGTTCCCAAGAGACCCAGTACTTC.